Presented here are 28 T cell receptor beta chains from one specimen sequenced in a study of T cell responses to AZD1222 COVID-19 vaccine. TCRdb's table, derived via immunoSEQ multiplex PCR, lists solely in-frame clones and lacks some. This sample carries about 150,000 clones, 90% of them seen once, and the ten largest clones take around 6.3%. Sequenced here: peripheral blood, sampled 28 days after the second AZD1222 dose. All receptors come from an adult who received the AZD1222 COVID-19 vaccine.

The chain uses TRBV10-3 and TRBJ2-2; TRBD2 matches at 7 bases. V lost 4 bases and J lost 0; bases outside the gene matches: 5. Germline V gene lookup returns CDR1 ENHRY and CDR2 SYGVKD. The CDR3 has 16 residues. In nucleotides, the CDR3 is TGTGCCATCAGTGCGGCGCGGGAGACGAACACCGGGGAGCTGTTTTTT. Translated: CAISAARETNTGELFF.

V gene TRBV6-5 combines with J gene TRBJ2-7, with TRBD2 identical over 8 bases. CDR1 is MNHEY and CDR2 is SVGAGI in the germline V gene. The CDR3 runs 15 residues. V shed 5 bases, J shed 5 bases, and the junction held 11 bases outside the gene matches. CDR3 nucleotide sequence: TGTGCCAGCAGTCAGGGGATGGGGACTAGGAACGAGCAGTACTTC. Protein product: CASSQGMGTRNEQYF.

The chain employs TRBV3-1 (or the pseudogene TRBV3-2) and TRBJ2-7; 13 bases align to TRBD2. CDR1 and CDR2 from the germline V gene are LGHDT and YNNKEL (reference sequence). The CDR3 has 15 residues. With V trimmed by 1 base and J by 4 bases, 1 base remained unmatched. CDR3 in DNA: TGTGCCAGCAGCCAAGGGACTAGCGGGGGATACGAGCAGTACTTC. This encodes CASSQGTSGGYEQYF.

V is TRBV6-5 and J is TRBJ1-6; D is undetermined. Trimming shortened V by 2 bases and J by 11 bases, and 13 bases separated the two germline ends. Germline-derived CDR1 and CDR2 are MNHEY and SVGAGI. This CDR3 comprises 14 residues. CDR3 sequence reads: CASSYPGPAPPLHF. The CDR3 nucleotides are TGTGCCAGCAGTTACCCCGGGCCAGCTCCACCCCTCCACTTT.

V usage is TRBV14 and J usage is TRBJ2-1, with D possibly matching TRBD1 (6 bases). The ends were cut back, 6 bases at V and 7 bases at J, with 22 bases in the middle. The CDR3 sequence is 16 residues long. Germline V gene data show CDR1 as SGHDN and CDR2 as FVKESK. CDR3 DNA sequence: TGTGCCAGCAGTCCAATTACACCGACAGGTCGGAATGAGCAGTTCTTC. This translates into CASSPITPTGRNEQFF.

This clone was recorded only once. V is TRBV13 and J is TRBJ1-6; D remains ambiguous. V was pared by 0 bases and J by 6 bases, with 12 bases between. This CDR3 is 16 amino acids long. Germline V gene lookup returns CDR1 PRHDT and CDR2 FYEKMQ (reference sequence). This chain's CDR3 is CASSLGTLKGNSPLHF. CDR3 DNA sequence: TGTGCCAGCAGCTTAGGCACGCTCAAGGGTAATTCACCCCTCCACTTT.

In this sample, this clone turned up a few times. The chain employs TRBV13 and TRBJ1-3; TRBD1 might be the D (5 bases). Germline CDR1 reads PRHDT; CDR2 reads FYEKMQ (reference sequence). This CDR3 spans 16 amino acids. Trimming took 2 bases from V and 0 from J, leaving 11 bases between them. The DNA for the CDR3 is TGTGCCAGCAGCTTAAGAGGGGCAAGCTCTGGAAACACCATATATTTT. Its translation: CASSLRGASSGNTIYF. Full variable domain (outside the CDR3, taken from reference TRBV13 and TRBJ1-3): AAGVIQSPRHLIKEKRETATLKCYPIPRHDTVYWYQQGPGQDPQFLISFYEKMQSDKGSIPDRFSAQQFSDYHSELNMSSLELGDSALYFCASSLRGASSGNTIYFGEGSWLTVV.

The genes are TRBV4-3 and TRBJ2-7; 10 bases map to TRBD1. J lost 4 bases, V lost 5 bases, and 8 bases had no gene match. This CDR3 spans 15 amino acids. CDR1 is LGHNA and CDR2 is YSLEER in the germline V gene. This CDR3 is CASSKPGQGIYEQYF. CDR3 in DNA: TGCGCCAGCAGCAAACCGGGACAGGGGATATACGAGCAGTACTTC.

The genes are TRBV4-1 and TRBJ1-2, with TRBD1 as a possible D gene (5 bases). Per germline, CDR1 MGHRA and CDR2 YSYEKL. V lost 1 base, J lost 4 bases, and 10 bases lay in between. The CDR3 spans 14 residues. The CDR3 nucleotides read TGCGCCAGCAGCCAAGTAACAACAGGCTATGGCTACACCTTC. Translating gives CASSQVTTGYGYTF.

V and J are TRBV6-4 and TRBJ1-2, with D perhaps matching TRBD1 (6 bases). V was shortened by 2 bases and J by 2 bases, with 6 bases between the two germline ends. Per the germline V gene, CDR1 is MRHNA and CDR2 is SNTAGT. There are 13 residues in the CDR3. CDR3 DNA sequence: TGTGCCAGCAGTGACCAGGGGAACTATGGCTACACCTTC. It yields the protein CASSDQGNYGYTF.

The chain links TRBV24-1 to TRBJ1-2; no clear D. The CDR3 contains 12 residues. Germline V lookup: CDR1 KGHDR, CDR2 SFDVKD. V lost 2 bases, J lost 5 bases, and 5 bases lay in between. This CDR3 is CATSDSVYGYTF. CDR3 DNA sequence: TGTGCCACCAGTGATTCGGTATATGGCTACACCTTC.

The rearrangement uses TRBV29-1 and TRBJ1-2; no clear D gene. Germline values: CDR1 SQVTM, CDR2 ANQGSEA. V lost 2 bases to trimming and J lost 0 bases, with 7 bases between them. The CDR3 has 13 amino acids. The CDR3: CSVEHPANYGYTF. For the CDR3, the DNA is TGCAGCGTTGAACACCCTGCTAACTATGGCTACACCTTC.

The chain is built from TRBV2 and TRBJ1-2; possibly TRBD1 for D (6 bases). Germline CDR1 reads SNHLY; CDR2 reads FYNNEI. V was cut by 6 bases and J by 4 bases, with 12 bases left in between. The CDR3 extends over 13 amino acids. The CDR3 DNA is TGTGCCAGCAGAACACAGGGTGCCTATGGCTACACCTTC. Amino acid sequence: CASRTQGAYGYTF.

The DNA of the CDR3 is TGTGCCAGCAGAGGAGAGACCCAGTACTTC. This sequence encodes CASRGETQYF. The chain uses TRBV28 and TRBJ2-5; D remains ambiguous. CDR1 and CDR2 (germline): MDHEN, SYDVKM. The CDR3 runs 10 residues. V lost 6 bases and J 4 bases, leaving 3 bases between the germline ends.

In the case of this clone: This same CDR3 is encoded by further DNA sequences in the sample. The chain is built from TRBV7-2 and TRBJ1-4; 7 bases match TRBD1. In germline, CDR1 is SGHTA, CDR2 FQGNSA. The CDR3 is 14 amino acids. J was trimmed by 8 bases and V by 1 base; bases with no gene match: 4. The DNA of the CDR3 is TGTGCCAGCAGCTTAGGACAGGGAAGCGAAAAACTGTTTTTT. Its protein is CASSLGQGSEKLFF. Full variable domain (remainder filled in from reference TRBV7-2 and TRBJ1-4): GAGVSQSPSNKVTEKGKDVELRCDPISGHTALYWYRQSLGQGLEFLIYFQGNSAPDKSGLPSDRFSAERTGGSVSTLTIQRTQQEDSAVYLCASSLGQGSEKLFFGSGTQLSVL.

The chain links TRBV5-6 to TRBJ1-4; D is unclear. The V gene's germline CDR1 is SGHDT and CDR2 YYEEEE. The V end lost 3 bases, the J end lost 8 bases, and 14 bases lay between the germline ends. The CDR3 is 14 residues long. CDR3 coding DNA: TGTGCCAGCAGCTCCCCTGGGGTATGGGAAAAACTGTTTTTT. Translated: CASSSPGVWEKLFF. The full variable domain, in which reference TRBV5-6 and TRBJ1-4 provide the parts outside the CDR3, is DAGVTQSPTHLIKTRGQQVTLRCSPKSGHDTVSWYQQALGQGPQFIFQYYEEEERQRGNFPDRFSGHQFPNYSSELNVNALLLGDSALYLCASSSPGVWEKLFFGSGTQLSVL.

This rearrangement joins TRBV5-6 to TRBJ2-4, with 7 bases fitting TRBD1. Per germline, CDR1 SGHDT and CDR2 YYEEEE. The ends lost 2 bases at V and 0 bases at J; junction bases unmatched: 2. The CDR3 has 15 amino acids. CDR3 nucleotides: TGTGCCAGCAGCTTCCAGGGGGTAGCCAAAAACATTCAGTACTTC. This translates into CASSFQGVAKNIQYF.

The chain couples TRBV30 to TRBJ1-2, with no clear D. Looked up from germline, CDR1 is GTSNPN and CDR2 is SVGIG (reference sequence). CDR3 length: 13 residues. The ends were cut back, 0 bases at V and 1 base at J, with 6 bases in the middle. The CDR3 region has the DNA TGTGCCTGGAGTGTACAGAGTAACTATGGCTACACCTTC. Amino acids: CAWSVQSNYGYTF.

The chain has TRBV18 and TRBJ1-1; 7 bases are a match to TRBD1. The CDR3 extends over 14 amino acids. V lost 1 base to trimming and J lost 6 bases; unmatched junction nucleotides: 5. Germline V gene sequence: CDR1 KGHSH, CDR2 LQKENI. This CDR3 is CASSPLTGKSEAFF. The CDR3 DNA reads TGTGCCAGCTCACCACTGACAGGGAAGTCTGAAGCTTTCTTT.

The genes are TRBV21-1 and TRBJ1-6; TRBD1, the table's D call, was not compared with the DNA. TRBV21-1 is deemed a pseudogene. CDR3 length equals 19 residues. The CDR3 region is CASSPPGTGESSYNSPLHF. CDR3 coding DNA: TGTGCCAGCAGCCCCCCAGGGACAGGGGAAAGCTCCTATAATTCACCCCTCCACTTT.

This clone was counted a single time. The chain joins TRBV28 to TRBJ2-2; no clear D gene. The ends were cut back, 1 base at V and 7 bases at J, with 4 bases in the middle. Germline loops: CDR1 MDHEN, CDR2 SYDVKM. The CDR3 has 12 residues. The CDR3 coding sequence is TGTGCCAGCAGTTTATCATACGGGGAGCTGTTTTTT. Its protein product is CASSLSYGELFF.

This clone was picked up one time. This chain uses TRBV7-2 with TRBJ1-1; 9 bases are shared with TRBD1. Trimming removed 4 bases from V and 3 bases from J; junction bases left unmatched: 6. The CDR3 length is 15 residues. Germline loops: CDR1 SGHTA, CDR2 FQGNSA. In DNA form, the CDR3 reads TGTGCCAGCAGCTCCTTGACAGGGGGATACACTGAAGCTTTCTTT. This translates into CASSSLTGGYTEAFF.

This chain uses TRBV2 with TRBJ2-7; D perhaps matches TRBD1 (6 bases). Germline CDR1 reads SNHLY; CDR2 reads FYNNEI. Trimming stripped 3 bases from V and 3 bases from J, with 9 bases between. The CDR3 runs to 13 residues. The CDR3 reads CASSDEGDYEQYF. CDR3 DNA sequence: TGTGCCAGCAGTGACGAGGGGGACTACGAGCAGTACTTC.

The chain recombines TRBV6-5 with TRBJ2-5; D perhaps matches TRBD2 (6 bases). Deletions cut 6 bases from V and 5 bases from J, with 13 bases between. From germline, CDR1 is MNHEY and CDR2 SVGAGI. This CDR3 is 13 amino acids long. CDR3 coding DNA: TGTGCCAGCAGACGAAATGGGGGGGAGACCCAGTACTTC. As protein: CASRRNGGETQYF.

This clone appeared a single time. The J gene is TRBJ2-7, the V gene TRBV28; the match to TRBD1 covers 8 bases. This CDR3 has 12 residues. V trimming: 6 bases; J trimming: 3 bases; junction bases outside the gene matches: 1. Germline V gene lookup returns CDR1 MDHEN and CDR2 SYDVKM. The CDR3 here is CASRQGDYEQYF. As DNA, the CDR3 is TGTGCCAGCAGACAGGGGGACTACGAGCAGTACTTC.

V and J are TRBV7-2 and TRBJ2-5, with 11 bases identical to TRBD2. The CDR3 has 18 amino acids. The V gene's germline CDR1 is SGHTA and CDR2 FQGNSA. V was pared by 1 base and J by 6 bases, with 13 bases of the junction left unmatched. The CDR3 DNA sequence: TGTGCCAGCAGCTTAGAGTGGGGACTAGCGGTCCTGGGGAAGACCCAGTACTTC. Its translation: CASSLEWGLAVLGKTQYF.

This clone came up a few times. The chain combines TRBV19 with TRBJ1-4, with 11 nucleotides matching TRBD1. This CDR3 region has 17 residues. Germline V gives CDR1 LNHDA, CDR2 SQIVND (reference sequence). The junction had 9 bases not matched to a gene; V was cut back by 7 bases and J by 2 bases. CDR3: CASNIGQGAPTNEKLFF. The CDR3 DNA is TGTGCCAGTAATATCGGACAGGGGGCGCCGACTAATGAAAAACTGTTTTTT.

This clone was seen a handful of times. The chain couples TRBV9 to TRBJ2-3; D is tentatively TRBD1 or TRBD2 (5 bases each). V lost 0 bases and J lost 0, with 14 bases in between. Germline CDR1 is SGDLS and CDR2 is YYNGEE. The CDR3 runs to 17 residues. In DNA form, the CDR3 reads TGTGCCAGCAGCGTAGGGGGACGGATTCCTAGCACAGATACGCAGTATTTT. Encoded protein: CASSVGGRIPSTDTQYF.